The entry below describes one T cell receptor beta chain. These data are taken from a study of shared clonotypes between healthy human individuals. Study context: Three men and a couple of women, aged 18 to 49, were donors.

TCRdb's table, derived via immunoSEQ multiplex PCR, lists solely in-frame clones and lacks some. This table has 850,000 to 1,100,000 clones, approximately 77% appearing once. CDR1 is ENHRY, CDR2 SYGVKD, per germline. The length of the CDR3 is 11 residues. The ends were cut back, 6 bases at V and 6 bases at J, with 5 bases in the middle. The rearrangement uses TRBV10-3 and TRBJ2-2, with D unresolved. The sequencing sample was made of memory CD4+ T cells from PBMCs. Subset meaning: CD45RA-negative fraction. This clonotype was sampled from a young man in good health. Some clones in this sample may be carry-over from other donors' samples. The CDR3 sequence is CAIRGPGELFF. CDR3 DNA: TGTGCCATCAGGGGCCCCGGGGAGCTGTTTTTT.